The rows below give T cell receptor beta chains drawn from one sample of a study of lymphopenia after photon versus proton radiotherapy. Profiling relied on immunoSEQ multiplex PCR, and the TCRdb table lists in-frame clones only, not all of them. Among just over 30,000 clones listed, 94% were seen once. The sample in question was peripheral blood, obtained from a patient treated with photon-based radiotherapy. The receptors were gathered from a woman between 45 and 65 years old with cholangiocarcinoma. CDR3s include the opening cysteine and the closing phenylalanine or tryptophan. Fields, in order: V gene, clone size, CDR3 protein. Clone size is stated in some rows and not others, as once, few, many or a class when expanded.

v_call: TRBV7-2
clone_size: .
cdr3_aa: CASSSESGYSTDTQYF

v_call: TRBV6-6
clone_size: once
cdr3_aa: CASDLGQANTEAFF

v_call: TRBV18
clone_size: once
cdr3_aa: CASSPPARYEQYF

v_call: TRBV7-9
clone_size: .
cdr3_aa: CASSLSGNTIYF

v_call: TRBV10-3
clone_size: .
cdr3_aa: CAISESGQGETQYF

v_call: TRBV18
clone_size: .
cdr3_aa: CASSPPSRQRNTEAFF

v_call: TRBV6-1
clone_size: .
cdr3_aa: CALHSGNTIYF

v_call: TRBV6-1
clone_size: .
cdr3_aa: CASSRDRINTEAFF

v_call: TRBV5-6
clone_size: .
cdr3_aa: CASSFRLLISYEQYF

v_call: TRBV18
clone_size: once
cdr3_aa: CASSPRMRDLRAEAFF

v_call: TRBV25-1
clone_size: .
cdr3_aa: CASRTRNEKLFF

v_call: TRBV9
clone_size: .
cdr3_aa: CASSVGLNRDSEAFF

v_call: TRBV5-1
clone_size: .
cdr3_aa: CASSLVTGGTKETQYF

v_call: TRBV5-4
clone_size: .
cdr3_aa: CASSLTGQGEEF

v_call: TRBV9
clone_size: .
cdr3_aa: CASSPDLGNSPLHF

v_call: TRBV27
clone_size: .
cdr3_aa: CASSPPRTAPGTEAFF

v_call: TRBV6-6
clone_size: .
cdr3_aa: CASSYTHRQGAGGYTF

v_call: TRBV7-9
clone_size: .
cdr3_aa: CASSLGTNEKLFF

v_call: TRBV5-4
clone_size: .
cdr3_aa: CASSLDRDAPQPQHF

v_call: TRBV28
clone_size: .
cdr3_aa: CASSFPTGQHYGYTF

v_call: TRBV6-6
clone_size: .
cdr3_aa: CASSPGTVFAGYTF

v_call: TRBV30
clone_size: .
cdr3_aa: CAWSPGQGTYEQYF

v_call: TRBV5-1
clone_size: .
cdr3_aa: CASSLARDITPNEQFF

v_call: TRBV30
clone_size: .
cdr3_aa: CAWSTQPYGYTF

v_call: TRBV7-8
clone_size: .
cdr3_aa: CASRPKGPTGETQYF

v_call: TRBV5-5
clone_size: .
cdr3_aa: CASSLVTGGHGYTF

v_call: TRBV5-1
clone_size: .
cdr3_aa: CASSLLPGTGRGTDTQYF

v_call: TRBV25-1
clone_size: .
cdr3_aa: CASTARETQYF

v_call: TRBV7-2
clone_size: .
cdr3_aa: CASSHREYGYTF